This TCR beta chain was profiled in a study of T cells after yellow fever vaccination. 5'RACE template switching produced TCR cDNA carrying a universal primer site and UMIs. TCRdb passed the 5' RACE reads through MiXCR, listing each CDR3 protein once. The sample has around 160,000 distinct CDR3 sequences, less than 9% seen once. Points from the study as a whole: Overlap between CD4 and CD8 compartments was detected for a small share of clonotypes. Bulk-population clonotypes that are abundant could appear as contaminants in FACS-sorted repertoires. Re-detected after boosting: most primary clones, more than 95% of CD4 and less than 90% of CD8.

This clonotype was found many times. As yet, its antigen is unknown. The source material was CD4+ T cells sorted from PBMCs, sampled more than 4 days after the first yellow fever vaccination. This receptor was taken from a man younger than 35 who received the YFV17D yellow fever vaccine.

CDR3 protein: CATSRRTGNVNEQFF. The CDR3 nucleotides read TGTGCCACCAGCAGAAGGACAGGGAATGTCAATGAGCAGTTCTTC. The chain combines TRBV15 with TRBJ2-1; 8 bases align to TRBD1. Per the germline V gene, CDR1 is LNHNV and CDR2 is YYDKDF (reference sequence). The trim removed 2 bases at V and 6 bases at J, leaving 6 bases unmatched. This CDR3 has 15 amino acids.